This T cell receptor beta chain was observed in a study of cytomegalovirus exposure and HLA in healthy donors. Whole-study context: The platform used for the roughly 110 validation repertoires matched that of the roughly 720 first-cohort repertoires, a later analysis reported. Overall study findings and caveats: According to the study, 150 to 200 TCR beta chains were cytomegalovirus-associated. The tendency of first-cohort TCR clusters to co-occur in the roughly 130 validation repertoires emerged from a later analysis.

Note on this clone: Its target is not known.

The V gene end was trimmed by 3 bases and the J gene end by 5 bases; junction bases not matched to a gene: 16. Germline V CDR1 and CDR2: SGDLS, YYNGEE. CDR3 length: 17 amino acids. The method was immunoSEQ multiplex PCR; TCRdb's version includes in-frame clones alone and lacks a portion of them. The sample yields about 140,000 clones, approximately 82% seen once. V usage is TRBV9 and J usage is TRBJ2-7, with TRBD2 matching 8 bases. The TCR originated in a man aged 30-40 years in good health and CMV-seropositive. Material: PBMCs. In DNA, the CDR3 is TGTGCCAGCAGCGCGGGGAAACAGACTAGCGTCATCAACGAGCAGTACTTC. The encoded protein is CASSAGKQTSVINEQYF. The full variable domain, completed using reference TRBV9 and TRBJ2-7, is DSGVTQTPKHLITATGQRVTLRCSPRSGDLSVYWYQQSLDQGLQFLIQYYNGEERAKGNILERFSAQQFPDLHSELNLSSLELGDSALYFCASSAGKQTSVINEQYFGPGTRLTVT.